What follows are 27 T cell receptor beta chains derived from one specimen sequenced in a study of identical twins. TCRdb fed the 5' RACE reads into MiXCR, producing one record per CDR3 protein. Of about 900,000 distinct CDR3 sequences in the sample, roughly an eighth are singletons; the top ten hold around 1.6%. The sample also formed part of further work on yellow fever vaccine responses in identical twins.

The material sequenced was PBMCs. The source is a woman aged 18-30 years in good health.

The rearrangement joins TRBV10-3 to TRBJ1-2, with D tentatively TRBD1 (5 bases). Trimming cost V 3 bases and J 0 bases, with 11 bases left between them. The germline V gene encodes CDR1 ENHRY and CDR2 SYGVKD. The CDR3 length is 15 residues. Here the CDR3 DNA reads TGTGCCATCAGTGAATCACAGACAGCTAACTATGGCTACACCTTC. Its protein product is CAISESQTANYGYTF.

This chain connects TRBV7-8 to TRBJ2-2; 9 bases agree with TRBD1. This CDR3 is 16 amino acids long. Per the germline V gene, CDR1 is SGHVS and CDR2 is FQNEAQ. V dropped 2 bases and J dropped 2; count of bases not matched to a gene: 3. CDR3 coding DNA: TGTGCCAGCAGCTTACCGGGACAGGGCAACACCGGGGAGCTGTTTTTT. Translation: CASSLPGQGNTGELFF.

This clonotype was observed a few times. The V and J genes are TRBV28 and TRBJ2-2, with D perhaps TRBD1 (5 bases). V was pared by 3 bases and J by 7 bases, with 12 bases between. The CDR3 extends over 14 amino acids. Germline V gene data show CDR1 as MDHEN and CDR2 as SYDVKM. The CDR3 DNA is TGTGCCAGCAGTTTTCAGGGAACTGGCGGGGAGCTGTTTTTT. Translated: CASSFQGTGGELFF.

The V gene is TRBV6-5, the J gene TRBJ1-3, with unresolved D. This CDR3 is built from 17 residues. Trimming removed 0 bases at V and 0 bases at J, with 12 bases between. CDR1 and CDR2 (germline): MNHEY, SVGAGI. The CDR3 region is CASSYSVNSFSGNTIYF. As DNA, the CDR3 is TGTGCCAGCAGTTACTCTGTAAACAGCTTCTCTGGAAACACCATATATTTT.

This clonotype has a handful of counts. This chain uses TRBV6-2 or TRBV6-3 with TRBJ2-1; D gene unclear. The germline V and J ends were trimmed by 5 bases and 8 bases, with 7 bases remaining between them. The CDR3 sequence is 11 residues long. Germline CDR1 reads MNHEY; CDR2 reads SVGEGT. The CDR3 DNA reads TGTGCCAGCAGTATATCCGATGAGCAGTTCTTC. This sequence encodes CASSISDEQFF.

This clonotype came up a few times. The rearrangement links TRBV2 to TRBJ2-1; no clear D. The CDR3 spans 12 residues. V was clipped by 7 bases and J by 9 bases, with 13 bases between them. CDR1 is SNHLY, CDR2 FYNNEI, per germline. CDR3 nucleotides: TGTGCCAGCAATCGTGACCCGGGTGAGCAGTTCTTC. It yields the protein CASNRDPGEQFF.

As concerns this clonotype: Mismatch with germline at one junction end may stem from a read error. This chain connects TRBV2 to TRBJ2-5; the D gene is possibly TRBD1 (6 bases). The CDR3 is made up of 16 amino acids. Germline V gives CDR1 SNHLY, CDR2 FYNNEI. In nucleotides, the CDR3 is TGTGCCAGCAGTGAAGAGTGGGCCAGGAAGGGGGAGACCCAGCACTTC. Its protein product is CASSEEWARKGETQHF.

This rearrangement joins TRBV28 to TRBJ2-6; no reliable D call. The germline V and J ends were trimmed by 2 bases and 0 bases, with 8 bases remaining between them. The CDR3 loop spans 16 amino acids. Looked up from germline, CDR1 is MDHEN and CDR2 is SYDVKM. The CDR3, as DNA: TGTGCCAGCAGTTTAGAGACGGTCTCTGGGGCCAACGTCCTGACTTTC. Its protein is CASSLETVSGANVLTF. The whole variable domain, filled in from reference TRBV28 and TRBJ2-6, reads DVKVTQSSRYLVKRTGEKVFLECVQDMDHENMFWYRQDPGLGLRLIYFSYDVKMKEKGDIPEGYSVSREKKERFSLILESASTNQTSMYLCASSLETVSGANVLTFGAGSRLTVL.

This chain uses TRBV20-1 with TRBJ2-1, with D uncertain. Trimming shortened V by 6 bases and J by 9 bases, and 12 bases separated the two germline ends. Germline-derived CDR1 and CDR2 are DFQATT and SNEGSKA (reference sequence). The CDR3 is 11 amino acids. Here the CDR3 DNA reads TGCAGTGCCGCACGAGATACTGAGCAGTTCTTC. It encodes CSAARDTEQFF.

This sequence joins TRBV3-1 and TRBJ2-1, with D tentatively TRBD2 (5 bases). This CDR3 spans 17 amino acids. The germline gives CDR1 LGHDT, CDR2 YNNKEL (reference sequence). V was shortened by 2 bases and J by 4 bases, with 18 bases between the two germline ends. The CDR3 protein is CASSQIQLAAGYNEQFF. In nucleotides, the CDR3 is TGTGCCAGCAGCCAAATCCAACTGGCGGCGGGTTACAATGAGCAGTTCTTC.

This clonotype was found a few times. J is TRBJ2-2 and V is TRBV5-5, with 12 bases identical to TRBD2. This CDR3 comprises 16 residues. Germline V lookup: CDR1 SGHKS, CDR2 YYEKEE (reference sequence). V shed 4 bases and J 4 bases; nucleotides not matched to a gene: 5. The CDR3 DNA reads TGTGCCAGCAGCCTCCTAGCGGGGGGGGGCACCGGGGAGCTGTTTTTT. Protein product: CASSLLAGGGTGELFF.

Many counts were recorded for this clonotype. This chain uses TRBV18 with TRBJ1-5, with D unresolved. The CDR3 covers 14 residues. CDR1 and CDR2 from the germline V gene are KGHSH and LQKENI. V lost 3 bases and J lost 0, with 6 bases in between. The CDR3 loop reads CASSPRDSNQPQHF. For the CDR3, the DNA is TGTGCCAGCTCACCCAGAGATAGCAATCAGCCCCAGCATTTT.

This clonotype occurred a few times. The rearrangement links TRBV2 to TRBJ1-1; weak D call: TRBD1 (5 bases). Germline lookup yields CDR1 SNHLY and CDR2 FYNNEI. The CDR3 runs to 15 residues. Trimming took 6 bases from V and 0 from J, leaving 14 bases between them. The CDR3 here is CASSLSTAMNTEAFF. CDR3 DNA sequence: TGTGCCAGCAGCCTTTCGACAGCCATGAACACTGAAGCTTTCTTT.

The chain employs TRBV7-9 and TRBJ2-3; D is undetermined. Germline V CDR1 and CDR2: SEHNR, FQNEAQ (reference sequence). The ends were cut back, 5 bases at V and 6 bases at J, with 9 bases in the middle. The CDR3 covers 12 residues. This chain's CDR3 is CASSQIGDTQYF. The CDR3 DNA reads TGTGCCAGCAGCCAGATCGGGGATACGCAGTATTTT.

This clonotype was detected a few times. The chain uses TRBV7-8 and TRBJ2-1; D may correspond to TRBD1 or TRBD2 (5 bases each). Trimming removed 1 base at V and 8 bases at J, with 15 bases between. Germline V gene data show CDR1 as SGHVS and CDR2 as FQNEAQ. The CDR3 extends over 15 amino acids. For the CDR3, the DNA is TGTGCCAGCAGCTTAGAGGGGACCCTCGTCGATGAGCAGTTCTTC. Translating gives CASSLEGTLVDEQFF.

This clonotype was seen many times. V gene TRBV11-2 combines with J gene TRBJ2-1; 7 bases line up with TRBD2. Germline V gene sequence: CDR1 SGHAT, CDR2 FQNNGV. V was clipped by 7 bases and J by 2 bases; unmatched bases: 5. This CDR3 spans 14 amino acids. The CDR3, as DNA: TGTGCCAGCACCCCGGGGGGAGCCTACAATGAGCAGTTCTTC. Its translation is CASTPGGAYNEQFF.

This clonotype was counted a few times. The rearrangement uses TRBV5-1 and TRBJ2-5; perhaps TRBD1 as D (7 bases). CDR3 length equals 17 residues. Germline V gene lookup returns CDR1 SGHRS and CDR2 YFSETQ. Trimming removed 0 bases from V and 2 bases from J, with 17 bases in between. The CDR3 here is CASSLAAGGFIQETQYF. The CDR3 DNA is TGCGCCAGCAGCTTGGCGGCAGGGGGGTTTATTCAAGAGACCCAGTACTTC.

This clonotype appeared a few times. The chain has TRBV10-2 and TRBJ2-2, with D unclear. Germline CDR1 WSHSY, CDR2 SAAADI. V was pared by 4 bases and J by 2 bases, with 8 bases between. The CDR3 has 14 residues. The chain's CDR3 is CASSGFPNTGELFF. Here the CDR3 DNA reads TGCGCCAGCAGTGGTTTCCCTAACACCGGGGAGCTGTTTTTT.

This clonotype was seen only a few times. V is TRBV9 and J is TRBJ1-1, with no clear D. This CDR3 is built from 14 residues. Germline V gives CDR1 SGDLS, CDR2 YYNGEE. The V end was cut by 0 bases, the J end by 10 bases, with 16 bases between. CDR3 sequence reads: CASSVGSTVGLAFF. CDR3 bases: TGTGCCAGCAGCGTAGGTAGTACCGTCGGTTTAGCTTTCTTT.

The rearrangement uses TRBV9 and TRBJ2-7; possible D gene TRBD2, 6 bases. CDR1 is SGDLS, CDR2 YYNGEE, per germline. V lost 4 bases to trimming and J lost 7 bases, with 18 bases between them. This CDR3 has 14 residues. The CDR3 nucleotides read TGTGCCAGCAGCCCGCGACTGGAAGGGAGGGAGCAGTACTTC. It codes for CASSPRLEGREQYF.

The gene calls are TRBV29-1 and TRBJ2-6; TRBD1 is a possible D gene (6 bases). V lost 5 bases and J 0 bases, leaving 17 bases between the germline ends. CDR3 length: 17 amino acids. Per the germline V gene, CDR1 is SQVTM and CDR2 is ANQGSEA. The CDR3 nucleotides read TGCAGCGTTTTAGAGGGGGTCGCTGGCTCTGGGGCCAACGTCCTGACTTTC. Translated: CSVLEGVAGSGANVLTF.

The V call is TRBV12-3 or TRBV12-4, the J call TRBJ1-4, with D hard to call. Trimming removed 6 bases at V and 5 bases at J, with 7 bases between. The CDR3 sequence is 12 residues long. CDR3 sequence: CASSPMNEKLFF. CDR3 sequence (DNA): TGTGCCAGCAGCCCAATGAATGAAAAACTGTTTTTT.

The rearrangement uses TRBV3-1 and TRBJ1-6, with 8 nucleotides matching TRBD1. The junction had 4 bases not matched to a gene; V was cut back by 1 base and J by 8 bases. The length of the CDR3 is 15 residues. Looked up from germline, CDR1 is LGHDT and CDR2 is YNNKEL (reference sequence). The CDR3 region is CASSQGTGLYSPLHF. CDR3 coding DNA: TGTGCCAGCAGCCAAGGGACAGGGCTTTATTCACCCCTCCACTTT.

This clonotype showed up many times. The DNA for the CDR3 is TGTGCCAGCAGTTCCACGGCTGGACACACTGAAGCTTTCTTT. It translates to CASSSTAGHTEAFF. The chain joins TRBV12-3 or TRBV12-4 to TRBJ1-1; D is undetermined. The CDR3 runs to 14 residues. Trimming shortened V by 4 bases and J by 3 bases, and 12 bases separated the two germline ends.

V is TRBV19 and J is TRBJ2-1; 10 bases map to TRBD2. Germline V gene lookup returns CDR1 LNHDA and CDR2 SQIVND (reference sequence). The CDR3 spans 15 residues. The ends lost 2 bases at V and 8 bases at J; junction bases unmatched: 6. CDR3 nucleotides: TGTGCCAGTAGTATAATGGCTAGCGGGAGCGATGAGCAGTTCTTC. It translates to CASSIMASGSDEQFF. The whole variable domain, filled in from reference TRBV19 and TRBJ2-1, reads DGGITQSPKYLFRKEGQNVTLSCEQNLNHDAMYWYRQDPGQGLRLIYYSQIVNDFQKGDIAEGYSVSREKKESFPLTVTSAQKNPTAFYLCASSIMASGSDEQFFGPGTRLTVL.

The J gene is TRBJ2-1, the V gene TRBV20-1; D is ambiguous. CDR1 and CDR2 from the germline V gene are DFQATT and SNEGSKA (reference sequence). V was cut by 5 bases and J by 3 bases, with 14 bases left in between. This CDR3 is 14 amino acids long. CDR3 sequence: CSALDPPRYNEQFF. CDR3 nucleotide sequence: TGCAGTGCTCTCGACCCCCCCCGCTACAATGAGCAGTTCTTC.

The sample holds a few counts of this clonotype. Germline and junction disagree at one end, which may indicate a read error. This sequence joins TRBV2 and TRBJ2-5; 11 bases are a match to TRBD2. CDR1 is SNHLY and CDR2 is FYNNEI in the germline V gene. The CDR3 is 17 amino acids. The CDR3 DNA reads as TGTGCCAGCAGCGAAGTCGGAACTAGCGGGGGCCAAGAGACCCAGTACTTC. Residues: CASSEVGTSGGQETQYF.